What follows describes a single T cell receptor beta chain. The data belong to a study of blood T cell repertoires in COVID-19. The wider study: Collection of acute and convalescent COVID-19 samples took place in the United States, Italy and Spain.

How the authors handled the data: Reference gene primers were amplified, and this amplification served to estimate nucleated cell counts. Profiled with immunoSEQ multiplex PCR; TCRdb holds only in-frame clones, not every one. V, J and clone size were drawn from that table, and D and trimming were deduced from the DNA. The sample shows fewer than 120,000 clones, over 60% of them seen only once. The sequencing sample was made of peripheral blood. This sequence originates from a woman at least 80 years old with active or convalescent COVID-19.

CDR3 sequence (DNA): TGTGCCAGCAGTGGGGAGAGTGGTAACAGCCAAGAGACCCAGTACTTC. Its translation is CASSGESGNSQETQYF. The genes are TRBV2 and TRBJ2-5; possible D gene TRBD2, 5 bases. This CDR3 region has 16 residues. V was pared by 4 bases and J by 1 base, with 16 bases between. CDR1 and CDR2 (germline): SNHLY, FYNNEI.